This T cell receptor (beta chain) was captured in a study of technical replicates of blood from several donors. Here immunoSEQ multiplex PCR was the method, and the copy in TCRdb shows in-frame clones only, minus some. The table shows about 73,000 clones, with around 93% occurring only once. The CDR3 is made up of 14 amino acids. The V segment lost 1 base and the J segment 3 bases; nucleotides outside the gene matches: 6. Germline CDR1 and CDR2: SQVTM and ANQGSEA. This TCR derives from a human donor in good health. Sequencing input: T cells isolated from PBMCs. The chain uses TRBV29-1 and TRBJ2-7; 7 bases match TRBD2. DNA of the CDR3: TGCAGCGTTGAAGTTAGCGGGCAGATCTACGAGCAGTACTTC. Translated: CSVEVSGQIYEQYF.